The rows below give T cell receptor beta chains drawn from one sample of a study of shared clonotypes between healthy human individuals. The data were produced by immunoSEQ multiplex PCR, yet TCRdb's version contains in-frame clones alone and is incomplete. The table lists about 2.1 million clones, just over 90% of them singletons. Sample: naive CD8+ T cells from PBMCs. The receptors derive from a man between 18 and 29 years old in good health. Some clones in this sample may be carry-over from other donors' samples. Each CDR3 is given with its conserved first and last residue. The order of the fields is clone size, D gene, J gene, V gene, CDR3 protein, CDR3 DNA. A D gene is named only where the DNA matches it firmly. Rows give clone size only sometimes, using once, few, many, or a class for an expanded clone.

clone_size: .
d_call: .
j_call: TRBJ2-7
v_call: TRBV29-1
cdr3_aa: CSVDHGPYEQYF
cdr3_nt: TGCAGCGTTGATCATGGGCCCTACGAGCAGTACTTC

clone_size: .
d_call: .
j_call: TRBJ2-7
v_call: TRBV2
cdr3_aa: CAISAGEQYF
cdr3_nt: TGTGCCATTTCGGCTGGCGAGCAGTACTTC

clone_size: .
d_call: .
j_call: TRBJ2-7
v_call: TRBV27
cdr3_aa: CASSLSLAHEQYF
cdr3_nt: TGTGCCAGCAGTTTATCCTTGGCCCACGAGCAGTACTTC

clone_size: .
d_call: .
j_call: TRBJ1-2
v_call: TRBV12-1
cdr3_aa: CASSFEGLGRGYGYTF
cdr3_nt: TGTGCCAGCAGCTTTGAAGGCCTGGGCAGGGGTTATGGCTACACCTTC

clone_size: .
d_call: TRBD1
j_call: TRBJ2-7
v_call: TRBV7-2
cdr3_aa: CASSFRRDSSYEQYF
cdr3_nt: TGTGCCAGCAGTTTCCGCCGGGACAGCTCCTACGAGCAGTACTTC

clone_size: .
d_call: .
j_call: TRBJ1-4
v_call: TRBV27
cdr3_aa: CASRPYGFDEKLFF
cdr3_nt: TGTGCCAGCAGGCCCTACGGGTTTGATGAAAAACTGTTTTTT

clone_size: .
d_call: .
j_call: TRBJ2-7
v_call: TRBV13
cdr3_aa: CASSFWTVGYEQYF
cdr3_nt: TGTGCCAGCAGCTTTTGGACAGTGGGCTACGAGCAGTACTTC

clone_size: .
d_call: .
j_call: TRBJ1-2
v_call: TRBV27
cdr3_aa: CASSLVASWGYGYTF
cdr3_nt: TGTGCCAGCAGTTTGGTTGCTAGCTGGGGCTATGGCTACACCTTC

clone_size: .
d_call: TRBD2
j_call: TRBJ2-3
v_call: TRBV9
cdr3_aa: CASSPESSGRGGTQYF
cdr3_nt: TGTGCCAGCAGCCCCGAATCTAGCGGGCGGGGGGGTACGCAGTATTTT

clone_size: .
d_call: .
j_call: TRBJ1-3
v_call: TRBV10-3
cdr3_aa: CAISELDGYSGNTIYF
cdr3_nt: TGTGCCATCAGTGAATTGGACGGATACTCTGGAAACACCATATATTTT

clone_size: .
d_call: .
j_call: TRBJ2-7
v_call: TRBV5-6
cdr3_aa: CASSSLRGHPYEQYF
cdr3_nt: TGTGCCAGCAGCTCGTTGCGGGGCCACCCCTACGAGCAGTACTTC

clone_size: .
d_call: .
j_call: TRBJ2-2
v_call: TRBV28
cdr3_aa: CASSLQGSTGELFF
cdr3_nt: TGTGCCAGCAGTTTACAGGGGAGCACCGGGGAGCTGTTTTTT

clone_size: .
d_call: TRBD1
j_call: TRBJ1-2
v_call: TRBV27
cdr3_aa: CASSLDRGRYGYTF
cdr3_nt: TGTGCCAGCAGTTTGGACAGGGGAAGGTATGGCTACACCTTC

clone_size: .
d_call: .
j_call: TRBJ2-7
v_call: TRBV4-1
cdr3_aa: CASSQGADSYYEQYF
cdr3_nt: TGCGCCAGCAGCCAAGGGGCAGATAGTTACTACGAGCAGTACTTC

clone_size: .
d_call: .
j_call: TRBJ1-2
v_call: TRBV9
cdr3_aa: CASSAKQGGGYTF
cdr3_nt: TGTGCCAGCAGCGCTAAACAGGGAGGCGGCTACACCTTC

clone_size: .
d_call: TRBD1
j_call: TRBJ2-5
v_call: TRBV6-8
cdr3_aa: CARVNRGGETQYF
cdr3_nt: TGTGCCAGGGTAAACAGGGGCGGAGAGACCCAGTACTTC

clone_size: .
d_call: TRBD1
j_call: TRBJ1-1
v_call: TRBV28
cdr3_aa: CAIEDRGTEAFF
cdr3_nt: TGTGCCATCGAGGACAGGGGGACTGAAGCTTTCTTT

clone_size: .
d_call: TRBD1
j_call: TRBJ1-2
v_call: TRBV11-2
cdr3_aa: CASSSGAGGGYTF
cdr3_nt: TGTGCCAGCAGCTCGGGGGCAGGGGGAGGCTACACCTTC

clone_size: .
d_call: TRBD2
j_call: TRBJ2-7
v_call: TRBV14
cdr3_aa: CASSLRTSGHSYEQYF
cdr3_nt: TGTGCCAGCAGCTTAAGGACTAGCGGTCATTCCTACGAGCAGTACTTC

clone_size: .
d_call: .
j_call: TRBJ2-5
v_call: TRBV6-1
cdr3_aa: CASSEALRPPYQETQYF
cdr3_nt: TGTGCCAGCAGTGAAGCGCTTCGGCCCCCGTACCAAGAGACCCAGTACTTC

clone_size: .
d_call: .
j_call: TRBJ1-1
v_call: TRBV27
cdr3_aa: CASIIRATGTEAFF
cdr3_nt: TGTGCCAGCATTATCCGGGCCACCGGCACTGAAGCTTTCTTT

clone_size: .
d_call: .
j_call: TRBJ1-5
v_call: TRBV10-3
cdr3_aa: CAISESNQPQHF
cdr3_nt: TGTGCCATCAGTGAGTCGAATCAGCCCCAGCATTTT

clone_size: .
d_call: .
j_call: TRBJ1-2
v_call: TRBV5-1
cdr3_aa: CASSLYRQTNQVGYTF
cdr3_nt: TGCGCCAGCAGCTTGTATCGCCAGACGAACCAGGTTGGCTACACCTTC

clone_size: .
d_call: .
j_call: TRBJ2-3
v_call: TRBV28
cdr3_aa: CASSLISQSSDHTDTQYF
cdr3_nt: TGTGCCAGCAGTTTAATCAGTCAGAGCAGCGATCACACAGATACGCAGTATTTT

clone_size: .
d_call: .
j_call: TRBJ1-3
v_call: TRBV7-8
cdr3_aa: CASSRPGNSGNTIYF
cdr3_nt: TGTGCCAGCAGTCGACCAGGAAACTCTGGAAACACCATATATTTT

clone_size: .
d_call: .
j_call: TRBJ2-7
v_call: TRBV30
cdr3_aa: CAWRTRLVSYEQYF
cdr3_nt: TGTGCCTGGAGGACTCGCCTAGTCTCCTACGAGCAGTACTTC

clone_size: .
d_call: .
j_call: TRBJ2-7
v_call: TRBV6-1
cdr3_aa: CASSEVVSWAREQYF
cdr3_nt: TGTGCCAGCAGTGAAGTGGTCAGCTGGGCGAGGGAGCAGTACTTC

clone_size: .
d_call: .
j_call: TRBJ2-3
v_call: TRBV6-1
cdr3_aa: CASSELRGSTDTQYF
cdr3_nt: TGTGCCAGCAGTGAATTGAGGGGTTCCACAGATACGCAGTATTTT

clone_size: .
d_call: .
j_call: TRBJ1-2
v_call: TRBV9
cdr3_aa: CASSAENPGANYGYTF
cdr3_nt: TGTGCCAGCAGCGCCGAAAACCCCGGGGCTAACTATGGCTACACCTTC

clone_size: .
d_call: .
j_call: TRBJ2-2
v_call: TRBV11-2
cdr3_aa: CASSSRHTGELFF
cdr3_nt: TGTGCCAGCAGCTCGAGACACACCGGGGAGCTGTTTTTT

clone_size: .
d_call: .
j_call: TRBJ2-2
v_call: TRBV9
cdr3_aa: CASRPPAGELFF
cdr3_nt: TGTGCCAGCAGACCCCCCGCCGGGGAGCTGTTTTTT

clone_size: .
d_call: TRBD2
j_call: TRBJ2-1
v_call: TRBV5-4
cdr3_aa: CASSLETSGKYNEQFF
cdr3_nt: TGTGCCAGCAGCTTGGAAACTAGCGGGAAGTACAATGAGCAGTTCTTC

clone_size: .
d_call: TRBD2
j_call: TRBJ2-3
v_call: TRBV7-6
cdr3_aa: CASSRLTSSSTDTQYF
cdr3_nt: TGTGCCAGCAGCCGCCTGACTAGCAGTAGCACAGATACGCAGTATTTT

clone_size: once
d_call: .
j_call: TRBJ2-7
v_call: TRBV27
cdr3_aa: CASSPQRPWNEQYF
cdr3_nt: TGTGCCAGCTCCCCCCAACGTCCATGGAACGAGCAGTACTTC

clone_size: .
d_call: .
j_call: TRBJ2-1
v_call: TRBV6-1
cdr3_aa: CASKDSSFSNEQFF
cdr3_nt: TGTGCCAGTAAGGACTCCTCCTTCTCGAATGAGCAGTTCTTC

clone_size: .
d_call: .
j_call: TRBJ1-2
v_call: TRBV9
cdr3_aa: CASSVEGYGYTF
cdr3_nt: TGTGCCAGCAGCGTAGAAGGCTATGGCTACACCTTC

clone_size: .
d_call: .
j_call: TRBJ1-1
v_call: TRBV6-1
cdr3_aa: CASSEGVWRMNTEAFF
cdr3_nt: TGTGCCAGCAGTGAAGGTGTGTGGCGGATGAACACTGAAGCTTTCTTT

clone_size: .
d_call: .
j_call: TRBJ2-3
v_call: TRBV29-1
cdr3_aa: CSVAGDTQYF
cdr3_nt: TGCAGCGTTGCTGGGGATACGCAGTATTTT

clone_size: .
d_call: .
j_call: TRBJ1-3
v_call: TRBV2
cdr3_aa: CASSPPGGVGNTIYF
cdr3_nt: TGTGCCAGCAGTCCCCCCGGTGGAGTCGGAAACACCATATATTTT

clone_size: .
d_call: .
j_call: TRBJ1-1
v_call: TRBV2
cdr3_aa: CASRLGQLNTEAFF
cdr3_nt: TGTGCCAGCAGGCTTGGACAGTTGAACACTGAAGCTTTCTTT

clone_size: .
d_call: TRBD2
j_call: TRBJ2-1
v_call: TRBV9
cdr3_aa: CASSNSGSSYNEQFF
cdr3_nt: TGTGCCAGCAGCAATAGCGGGTCCTCCTACAATGAGCAGTTCTTC

clone_size: .
d_call: .
j_call: TRBJ1-1
v_call: TRBV9
cdr3_aa: CASSTELGTEAFF
cdr3_nt: TGTGCCAGCAGCACCGAGTTGGGCACTGAAGCTTTCTTT

clone_size: .
d_call: .
j_call: TRBJ1-5
v_call: TRBV19
cdr3_aa: CASTIVDRANQPQHF
cdr3_nt: TGTGCCAGCACTATTGTTGACAGAGCAAATCAGCCCCAGCATTTT

clone_size: .
d_call: .
j_call: TRBJ2-1
v_call: TRBV6-5
cdr3_aa: CASSYSLPGSPSEQFF
cdr3_nt: TGTGCCAGCAGTTACTCACTTCCGGGTTCGCCCTCTGAGCAGTTCTTC

clone_size: .
d_call: .
j_call: TRBJ1-1
v_call: TRBV5-1
cdr3_aa: CASSLGPRVKGEAFF
cdr3_nt: TGCGCCAGCAGCTTGGGCCCTAGGGTTAAGGGAGAAGCTTTCTTT